The 31 T cell receptor beta chains presented below share a single source sample, sequenced in a study of shared clonotypes between healthy human individuals. Repertoires were generated with immunoSEQ multiplex PCR, while TCRdb's copy carries only in-frame clones and drops some. The table lists approximately 1.1 million clones, more than 75% of them singletons. Sequenced sample: memory CD4+ T cells from PBMCs. Subset reported: CD45RA-negative fraction. These receptors came from a man younger than 35 in good health. Some clones in this sample may be carry-over from other donors' samples.

This chain links TRBV18 with TRBJ1-3; D unclear. Between the trimmed V and J ends, which lost 3 bases and 0 bases, there was a span of 15 bases. The CDR3 runs 17 residues. Germline CDR1 is KGHSH and CDR2 is LQKENI. CDR3 in amino acids: CASSPSPGGSSGNTIYF. The CDR3 bases are TGTGCCAGCTCACCGTCCCCAGGCGGTAGCTCTGGAAACACCATATATTTT.

On this clone: Other nucleotide sequences from this sample produce the same CDR3. The gene calls are TRBV6-6 and TRBJ2-7; TRBD1 agrees at 10 bases. The CDR3 runs to 14 residues. CDR1 is MNHNY, CDR2 SVGAGI, per germline (reference sequence). J gave up 3 bases and V 2 bases, and 1 base lay outside the gene matches. The CDR3, as DNA: TGTGCCAGCAGTTACCGGGACAGGGGCTACGAGCAGTACTTC. This codes for CASSYRDRGYEQYF.

The V gene is TRBV10-2, the J gene TRBJ2-1; TRBD2 is a possible D gene (6 bases). The V end was cut by 6 bases, the J end by 7 bases, with 19 bases between. This CDR3 is built from 15 residues. The V gene's germline CDR1 is WSHSY and CDR2 SAAADI. CDR3 coding DNA: TGCGCCAGCAGCGGAAGCGGAGGGCTTGGGAATGAGCAGTTCTTC. Translation gives CASSGSGGLGNEQFF.

Worth noting for this clone: Other DNA sequences from this sample encode an identical CDR3 as well. The chain couples TRBV7-9 to TRBJ1-1, with D possibly being TRBD1 (5 bases). Deletions cut 2 bases from V and 5 bases from J, with 9 bases between. The CDR3 has 13 residues. Germline lookup yields CDR1 SEHNR and CDR2 FQNEAQ (reference sequence). This CDR3 is CASSLSRETEAFF. The CDR3 DNA sequence: TGTGCCAGCAGCTTATCCAGGGAAACTGAAGCTTTCTTT.

This rearrangement joins TRBV7-6 to TRBJ2-1, with 7 positions matching TRBD2. With 1 base clipped from V and 7 bases from J, the junction kept 13 bases outside the gene matches. The CDR3 is 17 amino acids. Germline V gives CDR1 SGHVS, CDR2 FNYEAQ. The CDR3 DNA sequence: TGTGCCAGCAGCTTAGTCGGCGGGACCTCCGGGGGGAATGAGCAGTTCTTC. Translating gives CASSLVGGTSGGNEQFF.

This clone has a handful of counts. The chain uses TRBV9 and TRBJ2-3, with TRBD1 matching over 11 bases. CDR3 length: 16 amino acids. Trimming removed 4 bases from V and 2 bases from J; junction bases left unmatched: 6. CDR1 SGDLS and CDR2 YYNGEE come from the germline V gene. CDR3 amino acids: CASSNRDRGSTDTQYF. CDR3 bases: TGTGCCAGCAGCAACCGGGACAGGGGGTCCACAGATACGCAGTATTTT.

The chain joins TRBV7-2 to TRBJ1-2; the D gene is possibly TRBD1 (6 bases). Germline V CDR1 and CDR2: SGHTA, FQGNSA. The CDR3 is made up of 15 amino acids. V gave up 3 bases and J gave up 5 bases, with 16 bases separating them. The CDR3 DNA follows: TGTGCCAGCAGCTTTCGGCGAAGGGGGGGTTATGGCTACACCTTC. Protein sequence: CASSFRRRGGYGYTF.

The rearrangement uses TRBV5-1 and TRBJ2-1; D is undetermined. In germline, CDR1 is SGHRS, CDR2 YFSETQ. The CDR3 has 14 residues. V dropped 0 bases and J dropped 4 bases, with 8 bases sitting between them. The CDR3 bases are TGCGCCAGCAGCTTGGCAGCCAAATACAATGAGCAGTTCTTC. Translated, it gives CASSLAAKYNEQFF.

The chain couples TRBV5-4 to TRBJ2-2; D is uncertain. The germline CDR1 and CDR2 sequences are SGHNT and YYREEE (reference sequence). With 0 bases removed from V and 6 bases from J, the gap between germline ends came to 9 bases. This CDR3 is 14 amino acids long. The CDR3 sequence is CASSLGGNAGELFF. The CDR3 DNA reads as TGTGCCAGCAGCTTGGGGGGAAACGCCGGGGAGCTGTTTTTT.

The V gene is TRBV5-4, the J gene TRBJ2-3, with D tentatively TRBD2 (5 bases). V shed 5 bases and J shed 1 base, with 5 bases lying between them. This CDR3 has 12 residues. CDR1 and CDR2 from the germline V gene are SGHNT and YYREEE (reference sequence). For the CDR3, the DNA is TGTGCCAGCAGTAGCGGCACAGATACGCAGTATTTT. It is translated as CASSSGTDTQYF. The whole variable domain, remainder taken from reference TRBV5-4 and TRBJ2-3, is ETGVTQSPTHLIKTRGQQVTLRCSSQSGHNTVSWYQQALGQGPQFIFQYYREEENGRGNFPPRFSGLQFPNYSSELNVNALELDDSALYLCASSSGTDTQYFGPGTRLTVL.

J is TRBJ2-1 and V is TRBV28; 9 bases match TRBD2. J was trimmed by 3 bases and V by 10 bases; bases with no gene match: 4. Germline V CDR1 and CDR2: MDHEN, SYDVKM. CDR3 length: 13 residues. CDR3 in DNA: TGTGCCATGAGCGGGAGGAACTACAATGAGCAGTTCTTC. Residues: CAMSGRNYNEQFF.

This clone was observed a handful of times. V is TRBV27 and J is TRBJ1-2; 11 bases fit TRBD1. The CDR3 has 16 residues. V lost 4 bases and J lost 3; bases outside the gene matches: 7. The V gene's germline CDR1 is MNHEY and CDR2 SMNVEV (reference sequence). The CDR3 bases are TGTGCCAGCAGTTCAAGAAGGACAGGGGGCTACTATGGCTACACCTTC. This gives the protein CASSSRRTGGYYGYTF.

The chain links TRBV7-2 to TRBJ2-3; 9 bases line up with TRBD2. The CDR3 extends over 18 amino acids. J lost 4 bases, V lost 1 base, and 12 bases had no gene match. CDR1 is SGHTA and CDR2 is FQGNSA in the germline V gene. CDR3 bases: TGTGCCAGCAGCTTAGACCCTTTGGGTAGCGGGAGTTCAGATACGCAGTATTTT. Translated, it gives CASSLDPLGSGSSDTQYF.

This clone occurred a few times. An end of the junction differs from the germline gene, which may be a read error. V gene TRBV30 combines with J gene TRBJ2-7; D is tentatively TRBD1 or TRBD2 (5 bases each). The germline CDR1 and CDR2 sequences are GTSNPN and SVGIG (reference sequence). The CDR3 has 12 amino acids. The CDR3 sequence is CAGRGTPYEQYF. The CDR3 region has the DNA TGTGCCGGGAGAGGGACCCCCTACGAGCAGTACTTC.

The V and J genes are TRBV7-6 and TRBJ1-2, with a tentative D call TRBD1 (6 bases). This CDR3 has 13 amino acids. CDR1 and CDR2 (germline): SGHVS, FNYEAQ. With 5 bases removed from V and 2 bases from J, the gap between germline ends came to 9 bases. Here the CDR3 reads CASSADRNYGYTF. The CDR3 DNA sequence: TGTGCCAGCAGCGCCGACAGGAACTATGGCTACACCTTC.

CDR3 protein: CASSIEGNNNQPQHF. The CDR3 nucleotides read TGTGCCAGTAGTATAGAGGGAAACAACAATCAGCCCCAGCATTTT. This chain links TRBV19 with TRBJ1-5; no clear D gene. V shed 0 bases and J shed 3 bases, with 9 bases lying between them. Germline lookup yields CDR1 LNHDA and CDR2 SQIVND (reference sequence). The CDR3 contains 15 residues.

This chain joins TRBV6-6 and TRBJ2-1, with 12 bases that match TRBD2. Germline trimming cut 4 bases from V and 12 bases from J; bases unmatched to any gene: 10. The CDR3 sequence is 15 residues long. Germline values: CDR1 MNHNY, CDR2 SVGAGI (reference sequence). CDR3 amino acids: CASSFMNGLAGWQFF. The CDR3 DNA follows: TGTGCCAGCAGTTTCATGAACGGACTAGCGGGATGGCAGTTCTTC.

The gene calls are TRBV4-2 and TRBJ2-1; unclear D gene. CDR1 and CDR2 from the germline V gene are LGHNA and YNFKEQ. This CDR3 spans 13 amino acids. The V and J ends lost 0 bases and 9 bases respectively, with 9 bases between them. DNA of the CDR3: TGTGCCAGCAGCCAAGACTCCCCGAGTGAGCAGTTCTTC. Residues: CASSQDSPSEQFF.

This chain links TRBV7-9 with TRBJ2-5, with 8 bases fitting TRBD1. This CDR3 contains 17 residues. Germline CDR1 SEHNR, CDR2 FQNEAQ (reference sequence). The J segment lost 3 bases and the V segment lost 6 bases, leaving 15 bases of the junction unmatched. Here the CDR3 reads CASSPTSWDRRKETQYF. The CDR3 DNA sequence: TGTGCCAGCAGTCCTACATCCTGGGACAGGAGAAAAGAGACCCAGTACTTC.

The chain links TRBV4-1 to TRBJ2-3; D remains unclear. The CDR3 loop spans 20 amino acids. V shed 1 base and J shed 1 base, with 24 bases lying between them. Germline values: CDR1 MGHRA, CDR2 YSYEKL. The CDR3 loop reads CASSQVLRFLIARGTDTQYF. Written as DNA, the CDR3 is TGCGCCAGCAGCCAAGTCTTGCGGTTCCTAATCGCAAGGGGCACAGATACGCAGTATTTT.

V gene TRBV5-6 combines with J gene TRBJ2-7; the D is unclear. This CDR3 contains 11 residues. V gave up 2 bases and J gave up 10 bases, with 10 bases separating them. Germline loops: CDR1 SGHDT, CDR2 YYEEEE. The CDR3 nucleotides read TGTGCCAGCAGCTTAGGGCCCTCCCAGTACTTC. This sequence encodes CASSLGPSQYF.

The chain couples TRBV7-2 to TRBJ1-2; D unclear. Germline lookup yields CDR1 SGHTA and CDR2 FQGNSA. The CDR3 consists of 15 residues. With 1 base removed from V and 5 bases from J, the gap between germline ends came to 14 bases. Here the CDR3 reads CASSLGSGGLYGYTF. In DNA, the CDR3 is TGTGCCAGCAGCTTAGGGTCAGGAGGACTTTATGGCTACACCTTC.

In its sample, this clone was seen a few times. At the DNA level, this CDR3 is encoded by other sequences in the same sample as well. This chain links TRBV7-2 with TRBJ2-5; 7 positions match TRBD2. The CDR3 has 14 residues. The germline V gene has CDR1 SGHTA and CDR2 FQGNSA. V was clipped by 3 bases and J by 2 bases; unmatched bases: 3. The CDR3 DNA sequence: TGTGCCAGCAGCTTCGGGGGAGGGCAAGAGACCCAGTACTTC. Translation: CASSFGGGQETQYF.

The chain recombines TRBV7-3 with TRBJ1-2; TRBD1 might be the D (6 bases). V lost 5 bases and J 8 bases, leaving 12 bases between the germline ends. The CDR3 sequence is 12 residues long. Germline CDR1 is SGHTA and CDR2 is FQGTGA. CDR3 region: CASSPGGQGYTF. The DNA of the CDR3 is TGTGCCAGCAGCCCTGGGGGGCAGGGCTACACCTTC.

This clone came up once. The CDR3 loop reads CASSVFQGNTEAFF. For the CDR3, the DNA is TGTGCCAGCAGTGTATTCCAGGGGAACACTGAAGCTTTCTTT. The chain employs TRBV27 and TRBJ1-1, with D tentatively TRBD1 (5 bases). CDR3 size: 14 residues. V was clipped by 5 bases and J by 1 base, with 11 bases between them. The germline V gene encodes CDR1 MNHEY and CDR2 SMNVEV (reference sequence).

This chain uses TRBV4-1 with TRBJ1-1; 8 nucleotides align to TRBD1. CDR3 size: 14 residues. The V segment lost 2 bases and the J segment 4 bases; nucleotides outside the gene matches: 3. Germline CDR1 reads MGHRA; CDR2 reads YSYEKL. CDR3 protein: CASSQLTGGTEAFF. DNA of the CDR3: TGCGCCAGCAGCCAACTCACAGGGGGCACTGAAGCTTTCTTT.

V and J are TRBV2 and TRBJ2-3, with 11 bases fitting TRBD2. With 5 bases clipped from V and 6 bases from J, the junction kept 7 bases outside the gene matches. In germline, CDR1 is SNHLY, CDR2 FYNNEI. The CDR3 spans 15 residues. CDR3 nucleotides: TGTGCCAGCAGTTTTAGCGGGAGGGCCGGCGATACGCAGTATTTT. Encoded protein: CASSFSGRAGDTQYF.

The V call is TRBV18, the J call TRBJ2-1; 12 bases map to TRBD2. Germline V gene data show CDR1 as KGHSH and CDR2 as LQKENI. V lost 3 bases and J lost 6; bases outside the gene matches: 6. This CDR3 contains 16 residues. The CDR3 coding sequence is TGTGCCAGCTCACCCCTAGCGGGAGGGCCGGGCAATGAGCAGTTCTTC. It yields the protein CASSPLAGGPGNEQFF.

The V and J genes are TRBV7-9 and TRBJ2-1; 7 bases match TRBD2. The ends lost 1 base at V and 6 bases at J; junction bases unmatched: 6. Germline CDR1 reads SEHNR; CDR2 reads FQNEAQ (reference sequence). This CDR3 contains 15 residues. The CDR3 DNA follows: TGTGCCAGCAGCTTAGGTAGCGGGTATAGCAATGAGCAGTTCTTC. Translation gives CASSLGSGYSNEQFF.

The rearrangement joins TRBV5-1 to TRBJ2-5; a possible D gene is TRBD1 (5 bases). CDR3 length: 14 residues. Per the germline V gene, CDR1 is SGHRS and CDR2 is YFSETQ. Between the trimmed V and J ends, which lost 5 bases and 0 bases, there was a span of 11 bases. CDR3: CASSMDNYQETQYF. CDR3 bases: TGCGCCAGCAGTATGGACAATTACCAAGAGACCCAGTACTTC. Based on the CDR3 plus reference TRBV5-1 and TRBJ2-5, the full variable domain is KAGVTQTPRYLIKTRGQQVTLSCSPISGHRSVSWYQQTPGQGLQFLFEYFSETQRNKGNFPGRFSGRQFSNSRSEMNVSTLELGDSALYLCASSMDNYQETQYFGPGTRLLVL.

The rearrangement uses TRBV28 and TRBJ2-6; unclear D gene. Trimming cost V 5 bases and J 3 bases, with 5 bases left between them. This CDR3 region has 13 residues. The V gene's germline CDR1 is MDHEN and CDR2 SYDVKM. The CDR3 DNA sequence: TGTGCCAGCAGTCTTTATGGGGCCAACGTCCTGACTTTC. As protein: CASSLYGANVLTF.